A selection of T cell receptor beta chains follows, all from one sample in a study of vaccination effects on CD4 cells after COVID-19. The repertoire was sequenced with immunoSEQ multiplex PCR; TCRdb's copy has only in-frame clones and lacks some. The sample includes roughly 50,000 clones, 79% seen only once; the top ten take less than 7.5%. Their antigens remain unidentified. The sample here was CD4+ T cells from PBMCs cultured with HCoV-OC43 spike peptides, taken before COVID-19 vaccination. The receptors were sampled from a human donor who received a COVID-19 vaccine. Each CDR3 is given with its conserved first and last residue. Each record gives: J gene, V gene, clone size, D gene, CDR3 DNA, CDR3 protein. A D gene is named only where the DNA matches it firmly. Part of the rows lack a size; the others show once, few, many or a class for expanded clones.

J: TRBJ1-5; V: TRBV6-2/TRBV6-3; size: -; D: TRBD1; DNA: TGTGCCAGCAGTTACTCGAAGGGGACAGGGGGTAGCAATCAGCCCCAGCATTTT; CDR3: CASSYSKGTGGSNQPQHF
J: TRBJ2-2; V: TRBV24-1; size: -; D: -; DNA: TGTGCCACCAGTGACCCCATGGGGGCCGGGGAGCTGTTTTTT; CDR3: CATSDPMGAGELFF
J: TRBJ2-2; V: TRBV14; size: -; D: -; DNA: TGTGCCAGCAGCCAACAGGCAACCGGGGAGCTGTTTTTT; CDR3: CASSQQATGELFF
J: TRBJ2-1; V: TRBV6-2/TRBV6-3; size: few; D: -; DNA: TGTGCCAGCAGTTTAAGATACAATGAGCAGTTCTTC; CDR3: CASSLRYNEQFF
J: TRBJ2-2; V: TRBV27; size: few; D: -; DNA: TGTGCCAGCCGGGTCTTCGGGGAGCTGTTTTTT; CDR3: CASRVFGELFF
J: TRBJ1-1; V: TRBV5-1; size: -; D: -; DNA: TGCGCCAGCAGCTTGGGTGGCATGAACACTGAAGCTTTCTTT; CDR3: CASSLGGMNTEAFF
J: TRBJ1-4; V: TRBV7-2; size: -; D: TRBD1; DNA: TGTGCCAGTCGCACGACAGGGGGTGATGAAAAACTGTTTTTT; CDR3: CASRTTGGDEKLFF
J: TRBJ1-1; V: TRBV10-2; size: -; D: -; DNA: TGCGCCAGCAGTGAGGTAGGGAACACTGAAGCTTTCTTT; CDR3: CASSEVGNTEAFF
J: TRBJ1-1; V: TRBV29-1; size: -; D: TRBD1; DNA: TGCAGCGCAGGGGGAAAATTGGCTGAAGCTTTCTTT; CDR3: CSAGGKLAEAFF
J: TRBJ2-2; V: TRBV9; size: -; D: -; DNA: TGTGCCAGCAGCGCTTCTTCGAACACCGGGGAGCTGTTTTTT; CDR3: CASSASSNTGELFF
J: TRBJ2-1; V: TRBV9; size: -; D: TRBD1; DNA: TGTGCCAGCAGCGGGGAAGGGACAGTTTACAATGAGCAGTTCTTC; CDR3: CASSGEGTVYNEQFF
J: TRBJ1-2; V: TRBV24-1; size: -; D: TRBD1; DNA: TGTGCCACCGCTGACACGGGACAGGGTAACTATGGCTACACCTTC; CDR3: CATADTGQGNYGYTF
J: TRBJ2-3; V: TRBV7-9; size: -; D: -; DNA: TGTGCCAGCAGCTTATTGAGGACAGCTAGCACAGATACGCAGTATTTT; CDR3: CASSLLRTASTDTQYF
J: TRBJ2-3; V: TRBV24-1; size: -; D: -; DNA: TGTGCCACCAGTGACTTCCAGGGCACAGATACGCAGTATTTT; CDR3: CATSDFQGTDTQYF
J: TRBJ1-1; V: TRBV5-6; size: -; D: -; DNA: TGTGCCAGCAGCTTGGGCGGGAACACTGAAGCTTTCTTT; CDR3: CASSLGGNTEAFF
J: TRBJ2-2; V: TRBV18; size: -; D: -; DNA: TGTGCCAGCTCACCCAGGTCTTCGGGGGAGCTGTTTTTT; CDR3: CASSPRSSGELFF
J: TRBJ1-1; V: TRBV6-5; size: -; D: -; DNA: TGTGCCAGCAGATCTATAGGGGCCTCGAGGACTGAAGCTTTCTTT; CDR3: CASRSIGASRTEAFF
J: TRBJ1-3; V: TRBV5-1; size: -; D: -; DNA: TGCGCCAGCGGGAACGGGTTCTCTGGAAACACCATATATTTT; CDR3: CASGNGFSGNTIYF
J: TRBJ1-4; V: TRBV19; size: -; D: TRBD1; DNA: TGTGCCAGTAGTGACCTAGGGGGCACTGAAAAACTGTTTTTT; CDR3: CASSDLGGTEKLFF
J: TRBJ1-5; V: TRBV9; size: -; D: TRBD1; DNA: TGTGCCAGCAGCGTAGGGGGAATGGGACAGCTACTCAATCAGCCCCAGCATTTT; CDR3: CASSVGGMGQLLNQPQHF
J: TRBJ1-6; V: TRBV9; size: -; D: -; DNA: TGTGCCAGCAGCGTAGGGAGGGCGAATTCACCCCTCCACTTT; CDR3: CASSVGRANSPLHF
J: TRBJ1-1; V: TRBV4-1; size: -; D: -; DNA: TGCGCCAGCAGCCTCCAAGAGGGGAGCAGCACTGAAGCTTTCTTT; CDR3: CASSLQEGSSTEAFF
J: TRBJ1-5; V: TRBV27; size: -; D: -; DNA: TGTGCCAGCGGGGGCCAGGGTGGCAATCAGCCCCAGCATTTT; CDR3: CASGGQGGNQPQHF
J: TRBJ1-2; V: TRBV6-6; size: -; D: TRBD1; DNA: TGTGCCAGCAGTTTCCTATTCGGGACAGCAAGAGGCTACACCTTC; CDR3: CASSFLFGTARGYTF
J: TRBJ1-1; V: TRBV7-8; size: -; D: -; DNA: TGTGCCAGCAGCGCCTCTTTGAACACTGAAGCTTTCTTT; CDR3: CASSASLNTEAFF
J: TRBJ1-2; V: TRBV14; size: -; D: TRBD1; DNA: TGTGCCAGCAGCCAAGGGGACGACAGGGATTTTCGCGGCTACACCTTC; CDR3: CASSQGDDRDFRGYTF
J: TRBJ2-3; V: TRBV29-1; size: once; D: TRBD2; DNA: TGCAGCGTTGCTAGCGGATACACAGATACGCAGTATTTT; CDR3: CSVASGYTDTQYF
J: TRBJ1-1; V: TRBV6-5; size: -; D: TRBD1; DNA: TGTGCCAGCAGAGGGACAGGGGCCTGGAACACTGAAGCTTTCTTT; CDR3: CASRGTGAWNTEAFF
J: TRBJ1-4; V: TRBV14; size: -; D: -; DNA: TGTGCCAGCAGCCAAGGAGTGGGAGAAAAACTGTTTTTT; CDR3: CASSQGVGEKLFF
J: TRBJ1-2; V: TRBV19; size: -; D: -; DNA: TGTGCCAGTGAACAGAACTATGGCTACACCTTC; CDR3: CASEQNYGYTF
J: TRBJ1-5; V: TRBV9; size: -; D: -; DNA: TGTGCCAGCAGCGCAAACGACGGGGTTCAGCCCCAGCATTTT; CDR3: CASSANDGVQPQHF
J: TRBJ1-2; V: TRBV5-1; size: -; D: -; DNA: TGCGCCAGCAGCTTGGAGGCAGGGCTCTATGGCTACACCTTC; CDR3: CASSLEAGLYGYTF
J: TRBJ1-4; V: TRBV5-4; size: -; D: TRBD1; DNA: TGTGCCAGCAGCTTGTTCCGGGACAGGGATGAAAAACTGTTTTTT; CDR3: CASSLFRDRDEKLFF
J: TRBJ1-4; V: TRBV28; size: -; D: -; DNA: TGTGCCAGCAGACCCGACCTACGGGGACGGAGGGAAAAACTGTTTTTT; CDR3: CASRPDLRGRREKLFF
J: TRBJ2-1; V: TRBV4-2; size: -; D: -; DNA: TGTGCCAGCAGCCAAGATCGTGGGTTACGCTCCTACAATGAGCAGTTCTTC; CDR3: CASSQDRGLRSYNEQFF
J: TRBJ1-1; V: TRBV4-2; size: -; D: -; DNA: TGTGCCAGCAGCCAAGAGTCTGCCTGGGGGGGTGAAGCTTTCTTT; CDR3: CASSQESAWGGEAFF
J: TRBJ2-2; V: TRBV6-2/TRBV6-3; size: few; D: -; DNA: TGTGCCAGCAGTTCCCATCAGGGTGTATGGAGCACCGGGGAGCTGTTTTTT; CDR3: CASSSHQGVWSTGELFF
J: TRBJ1-1; V: TRBV3-1/TRBV3-2; size: -; D: -; DNA: TGTGCCAGCAGCCACACAGACAAAAACACTGAAGCTTTCTTT; CDR3: CASSHTDKNTEAFF
J: TRBJ2-5; V: TRBV18; size: -; D: -; DNA: TGTGCCAGCTCACCACCTTCGGGTCTTAACCAAGAGACCCAGTACTTC; CDR3: CASSPPSGLNQETQYF
J: TRBJ2-2; V: TRBV30; size: few; D: -; DNA: TGTGCCTGGAGTTCGGCAGGGACGAACACCGGGGAGCTGTTTTTT; CDR3: CAWSSAGTNTGELFF
J: TRBJ1-2; V: TRBV6-6; size: -; D: -; DNA: TGTGCCAGCAGTTACGGATCAGTAGCTAACTATGGCTACACCTTC; CDR3: CASSYGSVANYGYTF
J: TRBJ1-2; V: TRBV12-3/TRBV12-4; size: -; D: TRBD1; DNA: TGTGCCAGCAGTCTGACAGGGGCGTGGGGCTACACCTTC; CDR3: CASSLTGAWGYTF
J: TRBJ1-1; V: TRBV28; size: -; D: -; DNA: TGTGCCAGCAGTCCCCCCAGAGTGAACACTGAAGCTTTCTTT; CDR3: CASSPPRVNTEAFF
J: TRBJ1-1; V: TRBV2; size: once; D: -; DNA: TGTGCCAGCAGCCGGGACGGGAACACTGAAGCTTTCTTT; CDR3: CASSRDGNTEAFF